These 11 T cell receptor beta chains originate from one sample sequenced in a study of T-cell memory formation after mild COVID-19. In TCRdb, the 5' RACE reads were re-called with MiXCR into one record per CDR3 protein. The sample has about 430,000 distinct CDR3 sequences, approximately 19% seen once; the top ten hold approximately 21%. Source material: PBMCs or a T cell subset sorted from them (not recorded which). These receptors came from a man aged 18 to 30 who had mild COVID-19 (a few samples of this study predate the infection). Cell type and time point are not known.

A few counts support this clonotype. The rearrangement uses TRBV7-2 and TRBJ2-1; the D is unclear. The CDR3 runs to 12 residues. Looked up from germline, CDR1 is SGHTA and CDR2 is FQGNSA. The V and J ends lost 2 bases and 10 bases respectively, with 9 bases between them. The CDR3 protein is CASSLWTVEQFF. The CDR3, as DNA: TGTGCCAGCAGCTTATGGACGGTAGAGCAGTTCTTC.

The chain couples TRBV7-2 to TRBJ2-3; D unresolved. Trimming stripped 4 bases from V and 4 bases from J, with 9 bases between. The CDR3 runs 13 residues. CDR1 and CDR2 from the germline V gene are SGHTA and FQGNSA. The DNA of the CDR3 is TGTGCCAGCAGCTACGGACGGCCAGATACGCAGTATTTT. Translating gives CASSYGRPDTQYF.

This clonotype turned up a few times. The chain uses TRBV12-3 or TRBV12-4 and TRBJ2-7, with 7 bases fitting TRBD2. The junction had 6 bases not matched to a gene; V was cut back by 2 bases and J by 8 bases. This CDR3 has 13 amino acids. This chain's CDR3 is CASSLMVRGKQYF. The CDR3 DNA reads as TGTGCCAGCAGTTTAATGGTGCGGGGGAAGCAGTACTTC.

The gene calls are TRBV20-1 and TRBJ1-5; D remains unclear. Germline CDR1 is DFQATT and CDR2 is SNEGSKA (reference sequence). Trimming removed 0 bases at V and 5 bases at J, with 11 bases between. The CDR3 contains 14 residues. The CDR3 sequence is CSARDPSGHQPQHF. The DNA for the CDR3 is TGCAGTGCTAGAGATCCATCGGGCCATCAGCCCCAGCATTTT.

The chain is built from TRBV7-9 and TRBJ1-1, with TRBD1 matching over 8 bases. This CDR3 comprises 14 residues. Germline V CDR1 and CDR2: SEHNR, FQNEAQ (reference sequence). After removal of 3 bases from V and 5 bases from J, the junction contained 5 bases not matched to a gene. Written as DNA, the CDR3 is TGTGCCAGCAGCTTTCAGGGGGCATTTACTGAAGCTTTCTTT. It is translated as CASSFQGAFTEAFF. The whole variable domain, remainder taken from reference TRBV7-9 and TRBJ1-1, is DTGVSQNPRHKITKRGQNVTFRCDPISEHNRLYWYRQTLGQGPEFLTYFQNEAQLEKSRLLSDRFSAERPKGSFSTLEIQRTEQGDSAMYLCASSFQGAFTEAFFGQGTRLTVV.

DNA for the CDR3: TGCAGTGCTAGTGTAGCGTCCCAAGAGACCCAGTACTTC. It translates to CSASVASQETQYF. The chain couples TRBV20-1 to TRBJ2-5; possible D gene TRBD2, 5 bases. CDR1 and CDR2 from the germline V gene are DFQATT and SNEGSKA (reference sequence). This CDR3 comprises 13 residues. V lost 3 bases and J lost 1, with 9 bases in between.

This clonotype turned up a few times. V and J are TRBV29-1 and TRBJ2-7; 7 bases align to TRBD1. CDR1 is SQVTM and CDR2 is ANQGSEA in the germline V gene. V shed 5 bases and J 3 bases; nucleotides not matched to a gene: 4. The CDR3 totals 12 residues. The CDR3 nucleotides are TGCAGCGTTCGACAGGGCTTCTACGAGCAGTACTTC. It is translated as CSVRQGFYEQYF.

The V and J genes are TRBV12-3 or TRBV12-4 and TRBJ2-5; D is undetermined. The CDR3 has 12 amino acids. Here the CDR3 reads CASALDRETQYF. The CDR3 nucleotides are TGTGCGTCGGCCCTCGACCGGGAGACCCAGTACTTC.

The rearrangement links TRBV4-2 to TRBJ2-7; either TRBD1 or TRBD2 may supply D (6 bases each). CDR3 length: 13 residues. CDR1 is LGHNA and CDR2 is YNFKEQ in the germline V gene. V was shortened by 4 bases and J by 6 bases, with 13 bases between the two germline ends. CDR3 protein: CASSPRGPIEQYF. CDR3 in DNA: TGTGCCAGCAGCCCCCGGGGGCCCATCGAGCAGTACTTC.

This clonotype occurred a few times. The chain employs TRBV20-1 and TRBJ2-2; perhaps D is TRBD1 or TRBD2 (5 bases each). Between the trimmed V and J ends, which lost 3 bases and 0 bases, there was a span of 14 bases. CDR3 length: 16 residues. Looked up from germline, CDR1 is DFQATT and CDR2 is SNEGSKA (reference sequence). CDR3 residues: CSASPLLGANTGELFF. For the CDR3, the DNA is TGCAGTGCTAGCCCCCTCCTGGGGGCGAACACCGGGGAGCTGTTTTTT.

J is TRBJ1-2 and V is TRBV20-1; unclear D gene. The V end lost 3 bases, the J end lost 5 bases, and 13 bases lay between the germline ends. Germline CDR1 and CDR2: DFQATT and SNEGSKA (reference sequence). The CDR3 has 13 residues. DNA for the CDR3: TGCAGTGCTAGTAAGGTCTTGCAATATGGCTACACCTTC. It translates to CSASKVLQYGYTF.